This T cell receptor (beta chain) is drawn from a study of T cells in women clearing cervical HPV infection. General study points: CIN3+ cases had significantly higher TCR repertoire richness than controls, but evenness did not differ. Controls had more TRBV6-7 (roughly 0.16%) than cases (approximately 0.11%).

On this clone itself: Antigen unknown. The sequence runs out 3 residues before the end of the CDR3; the remainder is reconstructed from the germline J gene.

immunoSEQ multiplex PCR used an average of 1200 ng genomic DNA. Sequencing was performed with immunoSEQ multiplex PCR; in TCRdb, only in-frame clones are kept and a portion is missing. Here the sample table reports tens of thousands of clones. V lost 5 bases and J lost 3; bases outside the gene matches: 4. The CDR3 extends over 13 amino acids. Germline assignment: CDR1 SEHNR and CDR2 FQNEAQ (reference sequence). Sequencing input: blood buffy coat. The genes are TRBV7-9 and TRBJ2-7, with 7 bases that match TRBD1. This clonotype originated in a woman between 18 and 69 years old with a cervical HPV16 infection that either progressed to CIN3+ or cleared (not recorded which). CDR3 residues: CASSRQGNYEQYF. Incomplete CDR3 DNA: TGTGCCAGCAGCCGACAGGGAAACTACGAG.